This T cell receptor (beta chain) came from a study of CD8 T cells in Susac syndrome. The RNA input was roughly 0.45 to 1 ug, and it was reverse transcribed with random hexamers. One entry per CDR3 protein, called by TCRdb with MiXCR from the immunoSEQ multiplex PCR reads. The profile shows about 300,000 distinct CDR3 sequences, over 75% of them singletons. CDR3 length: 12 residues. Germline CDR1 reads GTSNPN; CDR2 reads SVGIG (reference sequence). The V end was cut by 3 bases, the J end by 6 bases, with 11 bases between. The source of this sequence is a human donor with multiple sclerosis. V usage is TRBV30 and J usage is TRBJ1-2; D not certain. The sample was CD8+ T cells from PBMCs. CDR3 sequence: CAWSAQPDGYTF. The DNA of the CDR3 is TGTGCCTGGAGCGCGCAGCCGGATGGCTACACCTTC.